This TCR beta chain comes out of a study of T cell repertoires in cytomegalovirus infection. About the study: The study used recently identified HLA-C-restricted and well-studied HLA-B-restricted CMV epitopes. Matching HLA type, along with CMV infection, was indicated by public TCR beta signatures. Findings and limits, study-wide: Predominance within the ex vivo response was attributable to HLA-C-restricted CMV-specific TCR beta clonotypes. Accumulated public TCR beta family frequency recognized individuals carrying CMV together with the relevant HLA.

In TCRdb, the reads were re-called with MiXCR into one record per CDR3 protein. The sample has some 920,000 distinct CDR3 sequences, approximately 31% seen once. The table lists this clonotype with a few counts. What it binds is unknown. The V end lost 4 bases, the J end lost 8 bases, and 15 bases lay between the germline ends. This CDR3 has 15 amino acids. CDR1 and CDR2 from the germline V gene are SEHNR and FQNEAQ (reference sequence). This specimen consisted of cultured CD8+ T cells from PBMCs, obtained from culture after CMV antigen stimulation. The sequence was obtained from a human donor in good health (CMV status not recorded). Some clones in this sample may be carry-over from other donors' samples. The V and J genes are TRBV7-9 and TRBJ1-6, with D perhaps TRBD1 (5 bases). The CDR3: CASSSPAGTHSPLHF. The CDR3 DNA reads TGTGCCAGCAGCTCTCCCGCAGGGACTCATTCACCCCTCCACTTT.